This T cell receptor beta chain is from a study of CD8+ T cells in alopecia areata (dated by TCRdb to the late 2010s). For context, the study as a whole: The treated patients took part in an open-label pilot trial in which moderate-to-severe alopecia areata was treated with oral tofacitinib at 5 to 10 mg twice daily. Tofacitinib was administered for 6 to 18 months, and 6 months of follow-up off drug were then conducted to assess delayed response and recurrence. In both human patients and the C3H/HeJ mouse model, the study applied high-throughput TCRbeta sequencing to look at T cell clonal expansion in alopecia areata. On the human side, TCRbeta sequencing was run on scalp tissue and on sorted CD4+ and CD8+ peripheral blood T cells from healthy controls and from alopecia areata patients with either patchy or totalis/universalis disease. Patients on tofacitinib were biopsied at baseline and after 4 and 24 weeks of treatment, and several of the patients also had a later scalp biopsy. Clonality in the scalp was compared among normal scalp (n=4), patchy alopecia areata scalp (n=8), and alopecia totalis/universalis scalp (n=8). RNA was extracted with the PAXgene miRNA kit for fixed scalp, the miRNeasy kit for PBMCs, and the RNeasy kit for mouse skin. immunoSEQ multiplex PCR using 35 Vbeta forward primers and 13 Jbeta reverse primers was used to amplify TCRbeta CDR3 regions. What the authors observed across the whole study: TCR sequences shared between patients were less clear than in mice, possibly partly because of HLA diversity in the patient population. Scalp TCR repertoire analysis is complicated because resident alphabeta T cells in normal human skin are also sequenced, whereas mouse skin is dominated by gammadelta T cells. Compared with normal scalp, lesional scalp had higher clonality and more expanded CD8+ clones, particularly in alopecia totalis/universalis, a pattern that suggests antigenic drive.

The library was obtained by the immunoSEQ multiplex PCR assay. To provide template for TCR sequencing, every sample had RNA extracted and reverse transcribed into cDNA. SuperScript III was used for first-strand cDNA synthesis, primed with a 2:1 mix of oligo-dT and random hexamers. A synthetic immune receptor repertoire was used to measure amplification bias, and any remaining bias was corrected computationally. Per the original workflow: Raw reads were preprocessed for error removal, and CDR3 was defined according to IMGT conventions as running from the conserved cysteine to phenylalanine. Clonality was computed by normalizing Shannon entropy by log2 of the number of productive unique TCRs and subtracting the result from 1. Scalp TCRbeta sequences were cross-referenced with sorted blood CD4 and CD8 repertoires so that the CD4 or CD8 identity of scalp clones could be inferred. In TCRdb, the immuneACCESS table is reduced to in-frame sequences with V and J assigned. These tables do not hold every clone; where another copy was compared, an unresolved V gene accounts for under half, and the others remain unexplained. The DNA gave D and trimming, while V, J and clone size come from that table. In all, the sample holds about 150,000 clones, and 85% to 90% of those were seen once. The ten biggest clones cover about 14% of the sample.

According to the study, the label for this sample's time point signals: baseline before oral tofacitinib. Lesional scalp punch biopsies and peripheral blood were obtained from alopecia areata patients. PBMCs were isolated by density centrifugation and stained for CD3, CD4 and CD8, after which CD4+ and CD8+ T cells were sorted on a FACSAria. CDR1 and CDR2 (LNHDA, SQIVND) derive from the germline V gene (reference sequence). Measured from the cysteine to the phenylalanine, the CDR3 is 18 residues long. The read is trimmed to its CDR3 DNA, 54 bases read in frame from base 1. The junction shows trimming of 3 bases on V and 5 bases on J, plus 23 bases between the germline ends. In regard to this clone: Which antigen it targets is not known. The sample holds no much larger clone one base away, and base qualities are not on file.

This receptor chain uses TRBV19 and TRBJ2-1; no D segment can be confidently identified. The sample in question was CD8+ T cells sorted from blood, obtained at week 0. The receptor comes from a human donor with alopecia areata. The nucleotide sequence reads TGTGCCAGTAGTATTGTTTTCGAGACGAGTCCCGAAAACAATGAGCAGTTCTTC. It is translated as CASSIVFETSPENNEQFF.